This T cell receptor (beta chain) was retrieved from a study of T cell changes during pregnancy in multiple sclerosis. Clones were sequenced by immunoSEQ multiplex PCR, and TCRdb holds only the in-frame ones, with some missing. The sample yields about 40,000 clones, approximately 88% seen once. V shed 0 bases and J 8 bases; nucleotides not matched to a gene: 6. The CDR3 runs to 15 residues. The germline gives CDR1 SGHAT, CDR2 FQNNGV. This chain links TRBV11-2 with TRBJ2-1, with 8 bases that match TRBD2. The specimen comprised peripheral blood, sampled in the first trimester of pregnancy. The TCR originated in a female donor in good health, enrolled as a control in a pregnancy study. The CDR3 bases are TGTGCCAGCAGCTTAGAGGCTAGCGGGCCACATGAGCAGTTCTTC. Translation: CASSLEASGPHEQFF.